Below, 14 T cell receptor beta chains from the same sample are listed, as sequenced in a study of cytomegalovirus exposure and HLA in healthy donors. Researchers ran the PCR with 60 Vbeta and 13 Jbeta primers. Measured with immunoSEQ multiplex PCR; TCRdb has only the in-frame clones, and not every one. The sample has about 250,000 clones; roughly 80% are singletons. The sample was PBMCs. Every receptor here comes from a girl under 10 years old in good health and CMV-seronegative.

The chain employs TRBV5-1 and TRBJ2-7; 7 nucleotides match TRBD1. V lost 4 bases and J lost 5; bases outside the gene matches: 9. The V gene's germline CDR1 is SGHRS and CDR2 YFSETQ. The CDR3 is 14 amino acids. This CDR3 is CASSVAGGIHEQYF. DNA for the CDR3: TGCGCCAGCAGCGTAGCAGGGGGAATCCACGAGCAGTACTTC. Looking up the rest from reference TRBV5-1 and TRBJ2-7 gives the full variable domain: KAGVTQTPRYLIKTRGQQVTLSCSPISGHRSVSWYQQTPGQGLQFLFEYFSETQRNKGNFPGRFSGRQFSNSRSEMNVSTLELGDSALYLCASSVAGGIHEQYFGPGTRLTVT.

The rearrangement uses TRBV18 and TRBJ2-2, with 10 nucleotides matching TRBD1. After removal of 5 bases from V and 0 bases from J, the junction contained 9 bases not matched to a gene. CDR3 size: 18 residues. Per the germline V gene, CDR1 is KGHSH and CDR2 is LQKENI. The CDR3, as DNA: TGTGCCAGCTCATTGACCGGGACAGGGGCCGCGAACACCGGGGAGCTGTTTTTT. It specifies CASSLTGTGAANTGELFF.

The CDR3 loop is CASSLSQGAWQPQHF. CDR3 coding DNA: TGTGCCAGCAGCCTATCACAGGGGGCTTGGCAGCCCCAGCATTTT. The chain uses TRBV11-2 and TRBJ1-5, with 9 nucleotides matching TRBD1. Trimming cost V 5 bases and J 7 bases; bases outside gene matches: 9. CDR3 size: 15 residues. The V gene's germline CDR1 is SGHAT and CDR2 FQNNGV. The entire variable domain, with the rest obtained from reference TRBV11-2 and TRBJ1-5, is as follows: EAGVAQSPRYKIIEKRQSVAFWCNPISGHATLYWYQQILGQGPKLLIQFQNNGVVDDSQLPKDRFSAERLKGVDSTLKIQPAKLEDSAVYLCASSLSQGAWQPQHFGDGTRLSIL.

J is TRBJ2-7 and V is TRBV28, with a possible D match to TRBD2 (5 bases). V was clipped by 6 bases and J by 1 base, with 10 bases between them. The V gene's germline CDR1 is MDHEN and CDR2 SYDVKM. The CDR3 length is 13 residues. CDR3 sequence: CASRVRASYEQYF. The DNA for the CDR3 is TGTGCCAGCAGGGTGAGGGCGTCCTACGAGCAGTACTTC.

The chain combines TRBV7-6 with TRBJ1-2, with 8 positions matching TRBD1. From germline, CDR1 is SGHVS and CDR2 FNYEAQ. The trim removed 2 bases at V and 4 bases at J, leaving 12 bases unmatched. The CDR3 has 17 residues. The CDR3 nucleotides read TGTGCCAGCAGCTTAACCGGGAACCCAACAGGGGGCTATGGCTACACCTTC. The encoded protein is CASSLTGNPTGGYGYTF.

This chain uses TRBV28 with TRBJ1-2, with D maybe TRBD1 (5 bases). V lost 2 bases and J lost 2, with 12 bases in between. The CDR3 spans 15 residues. CDR1 and CDR2 from the germline V gene are MDHEN and SYDVKM. In DNA, the CDR3 is TGTGCCAGCAGTTTAGACGACAGACTCAACTATGGCTACACCTTC. Its protein product is CASSLDDRLNYGYTF.

The V and J genes are TRBV4-1 and TRBJ2-3; D is uncertain. This CDR3 spans 14 amino acids. Germline V gene lookup returns CDR1 MGHRA and CDR2 YSYEKL. Trimming shortened V by 1 base and J by 2 bases, and 7 bases separated the two germline ends. The CDR3 here is CASSQVVLTDTQYF. The CDR3 DNA follows: TGCGCCAGCAGCCAAGTTGTACTCACAGATACGCAGTATTTT.

The chain links TRBV5-4 to TRBJ2-3; 7 positions match TRBD2. Germline-derived CDR1 and CDR2 are SGHNT and YYREEE (reference sequence). J gave up 3 bases and V 3 bases, and 4 bases lay outside the gene matches. The CDR3 loop spans 14 amino acids. CDR3 in amino acids: CASSYSGPTDTQYF. The CDR3 DNA reads TGTGCCAGCAGCTATAGCGGGCCAACAGATACGCAGTATTTT. Based on the CDR3 plus reference TRBV5-4 and TRBJ2-3, the full variable domain is ETGVTQSPTHLIKTRGQQVTLRCSSQSGHNTVSWYQQALGQGPQFIFQYYREEENGRGNFPPRFSGLQFPNYSSELNVNALELDDSALYLCASSYSGPTDTQYFGPGTRLTVL.

This clone was detected once. The V gene is TRBV19, the J gene TRBJ2-1; 9 bases match TRBD2. The J segment lost 7 bases and the V segment lost 4 bases, leaving 8 bases of the junction unmatched. There are 15 residues in the CDR3. Germline lookup yields CDR1 LNHDA and CDR2 SQIVND (reference sequence). As DNA, the CDR3 is TGTGCCAGTAGTAACGTAGCGGGAGTAAGGAATGAGCAGTTCTTC. Translation gives CASSNVAGVRNEQFF.

The V and J genes are TRBV4-2 and TRBJ2-7; D perhaps matches TRBD1 (6 bases). Trimming stripped 2 bases from V and 8 bases from J, with 16 bases between. Per the germline V gene, CDR1 is LGHNA and CDR2 is YNFKEQ. The CDR3 totals 14 residues. CDR3 in amino acids: CASSQQWGHSQQYF. The DNA of the CDR3 is TGTGCCAGCAGCCAACAATGGGGGCATTCACAGCAGTACTTC.

The genes are TRBV11-2 and TRBJ2-7; 7 bases match TRBD2. The CDR3 totals 15 residues. CDR1 and CDR2 from the germline V gene are SGHAT and FQNNGV. V was pared by 4 bases and J by 7 bases, with 13 bases of the junction left unmatched. CDR3 protein: CASSSPTGGWREQYF. Here the CDR3 DNA reads TGTGCCAGCAGCTCCCCGACGGGAGGATGGAGGGAGCAGTACTTC. Variable domain in full (rest from reference TRBV11-2 and TRBJ2-7): EAGVAQSPRYKIIEKRQSVAFWCNPISGHATLYWYQQILGQGPKLLIQFQNNGVVDDSQLPKDRFSAERLKGVDSTLKIQPAKLEDSAVYLCASSSPTGGWREQYFGPGTRLTVT.

This clone occurred once. V usage is TRBV7-9 and J usage is TRBJ1-6, with TRBD1 matching over 9 bases. J was trimmed by 10 bases and V by 5 bases; bases with no gene match: 9. This CDR3 region has 15 residues. Germline-derived CDR1 and CDR2 are SEHNR and FQNEAQ (reference sequence). The CDR3 is CASSPPQGAGSPLHF. CDR3 bases: TGTGCCAGCAGCCCACCACAGGGGGCAGGCTCACCCCTCCACTTT.

The chain links TRBV9 to TRBJ1-2; D possibly corresponds to TRBD1 (5 bases). Trimming left V 4 bases short and J 6 bases short, with 16 bases between. CDR1 is SGDLS, CDR2 YYNGEE, per germline. This CDR3 is 14 amino acids long. CDR3 residues: CASSRMEGVDGYTF. The CDR3, as DNA: TGTGCCAGCAGCAGAATGGAAGGGGTGGATGGCTACACCTTC.

The V gene is TRBV11-2, the J gene TRBJ1-3; D gene unclear. Germline V gene data show CDR1 as SGHAT and CDR2 as FQNNGV. This CDR3 contains 14 residues. Trimming removed 4 bases at V and 0 bases at J, with 7 bases between. The CDR3 is CASSSLSSGNTIYF. CDR3 DNA: TGTGCCAGCAGCTCCCTCTCCTCTGGAAACACCATATATTTT.